A single sample gave rise to the 8 T cell receptor beta chains below, sequenced in a study of Tregs in tolerant kidney transplant recipients. The method was immunoSEQ multiplex PCR; TCRdb's version includes in-frame clones alone and lacks a portion of them. The top ten hold more than 0.35% of the sample, which has fewer than 45,000 clones, just under 97% seen once. These receptors have no known antigen. Sequencing was performed on Tregs from blood cultured with allogeneic cells. The receptor source for this set is a human donor in good health.

The rearrangement joins TRBV6-5 to TRBJ2-3, with TRBD2 matching over 8 bases. Germline-derived CDR1 and CDR2 are MNHEY and SVGAGI. The J segment lost 7 bases and the V segment lost 0 bases, leaving 9 bases of the junction unmatched. The CDR3 runs 16 residues. The DNA for the CDR3 is TGTGCCAGCAGTTACTCAATTGCGGGAGGCCCGAATACGCAGTATTTT. Its translation: CASSYSIAGGPNTQYF.

The V gene is TRBV5-1, the J gene TRBJ1-6; TRBD1 might be the D (5 bases). Germline loops: CDR1 SGHRS, CDR2 YFSETQ. The CDR3 runs to 15 residues. V was pared by 1 base and J by 10 bases, with 15 bases between. CDR3 bases: TGCGCCAGCAGCTTGTCAACAGGAACTCCCTCACCCCTCCACTTT. Residues: CASSLSTGTPSPLHF.

This chain's CDR3 is CASSAGTGFEAFF. The CDR3 nucleotides read TGTGCCAGCAGCGCCGGGACAGGGTTTGAAGCTTTCTTT. This chain links TRBV11-3 with TRBJ1-1; 9 positions agree with TRBD1. The V gene end was trimmed by 5 bases and the J gene end by 7 bases; junction bases not matched to a gene: 5. The CDR3 is made up of 13 amino acids. Germline-derived CDR1 and CDR2 are SGHNT and YENEEA.

V usage is TRBV5-1 and J usage is TRBJ2-3, with D hard to call. The V gene's germline CDR1 is SGHRS and CDR2 YFSETQ. V shed 0 bases and J shed 1 base, with 6 bases lying between them. The length of the CDR3 is 14 residues. This CDR3 is CASSLVQGTDTQYF. CDR3 bases: TGCGCCAGCAGCTTGGTCCAGGGCACAGATACGCAGTATTTT.

The V and J genes are TRBV6-1 and TRBJ1-2, with a weak D call TRBD1 (5 bases). V dropped 8 bases and J dropped 7 bases, with 11 bases sitting between them. The CDR3 runs to 11 residues. Germline lookup yields CDR1 MNHNS and CDR2 SASEGT. Here the CDR3 reads CASGGEAGYTF. Here the CDR3 DNA reads TGTGCCAGCGGGGGGGAGGCTGGCTACACCTTC.

This chain connects TRBV10-2 to TRBJ1-5, with TRBD1 matching 8 bases. The V segment lost 7 bases and the J segment 0 bases; nucleotides outside the gene matches: 5. The CDR3 is made up of 15 amino acids. Germline CDR1 WSHSY, CDR2 SAAADI. The CDR3 loop is CASTTTGASNQPQHF. The CDR3 bases are TGCGCCAGCACTACGACAGGGGCTAGCAATCAGCCCCAGCATTTT.

V and J are TRBV18 and TRBJ2-7; 8 positions agree with TRBD1. The CDR3 is 14 residues long. Germline loops: CDR1 KGHSH, CDR2 LQKENI. With 3 bases clipped from V and 7 bases from J, the junction kept 8 bases outside the gene matches. For the CDR3, the DNA is TGTGCCAGCTCACCCCCTCCAGGGGGCGGTGAGCAGTACTTC. Its translation is CASSPPPGGGEQYF.

This clone appeared a few times. This chain joins TRBV5-1 and TRBJ1-2; D not certain. Germline V gene data show CDR1 as SGHRS and CDR2 as YFSETQ. The CDR3 consists of 11 residues. V dropped 0 bases and J dropped 4 bases, with 1 base sitting between them. The CDR3 DNA sequence: TGCGCCAGCAGCTTGGGCTATGGCTACACCTTC. Protein product: CASSLGYGYTF.